The 12 T cell receptor beta chains listed next were all sequenced from one sample in a study of beta chain features in type 1 diabetes. Findings of the study overall: Moderately but significantly shorter TCRB CDR3s were found in Type 1 diabetes patients in all four CD4+ subsets.

These receptors lack a known antigen. Of the isolated RNA, all was reverse transcribed, and so the sequenced material was expressed TCRB transcripts. The assay was immunoSEQ multiplex PCR, and TCRdb's table has in-frame clones only and misses some. The top ten hold roughly 0.0097% of the sample, which has roughly 340,000 clones, 10% to 15% seen once. Sequenced input: naive CD4+ T cells from blood. The receptors stem from a young woman with type 1 diabetes.

The table lists this clone with a few counts. This chain uses TRBV6-6 with TRBJ2-7; 8 nucleotides line up with TRBD2. V shed 8 bases and J 5 bases; nucleotides not matched to a gene: 8. Per germline, CDR1 MNHNY and CDR2 SVGAGI (reference sequence). The CDR3 has 13 residues. This CDR3 is CASRGGGDHEQYF. Here the CDR3 DNA reads TGTGCCAGCCGGGGGGGAGGGGACCACGAGCAGTACTTC.

This sequence joins TRBV4-1 and TRBJ2-3, with a possible D match to TRBD2 (6 bases). The CDR3 extends over 15 amino acids. Trimming left V 3 bases short and J 2 bases short, with 12 bases between. Germline values: CDR1 MGHRA, CDR2 YSYEKL. The CDR3 nucleotides are TGCGCCAGCAGCCAGGAGGGCCGGGCCACAGATACGCAGTATTTT. This sequence encodes CASSQEGRATDTQYF.

In DNA form, the CDR3 reads TGTGCCAGCAGCTTGGATAGTAGTATGTCTAACAATGAGCAGTTCTTC. Protein product: CASSLDSSMSNNEQFF. This chain links TRBV5-4 with TRBJ2-1; D unclear. The V and J ends lost 0 bases and 5 bases respectively, with 15 bases between them. The V gene's germline CDR1 is SGHNT and CDR2 YYREEE (reference sequence). The CDR3 has 16 amino acids.

In this sample, this clone turned up a few times. This sequence joins TRBV29-1 and TRBJ2-5; D is ambiguous. The CDR3 sequence is 13 residues long. Germline lookup yields CDR1 SQVTM and CDR2 ANQGSEA. Trimming removed 5 bases at V and 5 bases at J, with 15 bases between. CDR3 amino acids: CSVCPGGWETQYF. The CDR3 DNA reads TGCAGCGTTTGTCCGGGTGGGTGGGAGACCCAGTACTTC.

This sequence joins TRBV18 and TRBJ1-2; TRBD1 aligns across 8 bases. CDR1 and CDR2 from the germline V gene are KGHSH and LQKENI. CDR3 length: 15 amino acids. V was pared by 4 bases and J by 8 bases, with 12 bases of the junction left unmatched. In DNA, the CDR3 is TGTGCCAGCTCACAGGACAGGGTCCGCCAGGAAGGCTACACCTTC. It encodes CASSQDRVRQEGYTF.

V usage is TRBV7-9 and J usage is TRBJ2-7; TRBD2 aligns across 10 bases. Germline trimming cut 2 bases from V and 5 bases from J; bases unmatched to any gene: 3. Germline V gene lookup returns CDR1 SEHNR and CDR2 FQNEAQ (reference sequence). This CDR3 is built from 14 residues. The CDR3 DNA sequence: TGTGCCAGCAGCTTACTAGCGGGAGTACACGAGCAGTACTTC. This codes for CASSLLAGVHEQYF.

The CDR3 is CASSLWGLGSPLHF. CDR3 nucleotides: TGTGCCAGCAGTTTATGGGGGCTCGGGTCACCCCTCCACTTT. The chain uses TRBV27 and TRBJ1-6, with D possibly being TRBD1 (6 bases). The germline gives CDR1 MNHEY, CDR2 SMNVEV (reference sequence). V lost 1 base to trimming and J lost 10 bases, with 11 bases between them. The CDR3 is made up of 14 amino acids.

This clone was counted a few times. The V and J genes are TRBV2 and TRBJ2-2; 10 positions match TRBD1. CDR1 and CDR2 (germline): SNHLY, FYNNEI. CDR3 length equals 15 residues. V dropped 6 bases and J dropped 6; count of bases not matched to a gene: 7. The DNA of the CDR3 is TGTGCCAGCAGGGGGGACAGGGGCTGGTCCGGGGAGCTGTTTTTT. It yields the protein CASRGDRGWSGELFF.

This rearrangement joins TRBV9 to TRBJ2-2, with D tentatively TRBD2 (6 bases). The CDR3 is 17 amino acids. In germline, CDR1 is SGDLS, CDR2 YYNGEE. V lost 4 bases and J 5 bases, leaving 21 bases between the germline ends. The CDR3 region is CASSPPRGTAFTGELFF. The DNA for the CDR3 is TGTGCCAGCAGCCCCCCTCGGGGGACGGCTTTTACCGGGGAGCTGTTTTTT.

This clone was observed a few times. This sequence joins TRBV7-9 and TRBJ2-1; 14 nucleotides agree with TRBD2. This CDR3 contains 13 residues. V lost 9 bases and J lost 7; bases outside the gene matches: 2. The germline V gene has CDR1 SEHNR and CDR2 FQNEAQ (reference sequence). The chain's CDR3 is CARGTSGSNEQFF. CDR3 bases: TGTGCCAGGGGGACTAGCGGGAGTAATGAGCAGTTCTTC. Complete variable domain (other parts from reference TRBV7-9 and TRBJ2-1): DTGVSQNPRHKITKRGQNVTFRCDPISEHNRLYWYRQTLGQGPEFLTYFQNEAQLEKSRLLSDRFSAERPKGSFSTLEIQRTEQGDSAMYLCARGTSGSNEQFFGPGTRLTVL.

The chain employs TRBV7-2 and TRBJ1-5; D is possibly TRBD1 (5 bases). Germline V gene sequence: CDR1 SGHTA, CDR2 FQGNSA. The CDR3 extends over 15 amino acids. The germline V and J ends were trimmed by 4 bases and 7 bases, with 17 bases remaining between them. The DNA of the CDR3 is TGTGCCAGCAGCTCAGATAGGGGTAGGGGACAGCCCCAGCATTTT. Translated, it gives CASSSDRGRGQPQHF.

This clone came up a few times. The chain recombines TRBV18 with TRBJ1-4; the D gene is possibly TRBD1 (5 bases). In germline, CDR1 is KGHSH, CDR2 LQKENI. This CDR3 is 14 amino acids long. The ends were cut back, 2 bases at V and 6 bases at J, with 10 bases in the middle. This CDR3 reads CASSPELTDEKLFF. CDR3 nucleotide sequence: TGTGCCAGCTCACCAGAGCTGACAGATGAAAAACTGTTTTTT.